This T cell receptor beta chain comes out of a study of blood T cell repertoires in COVID-19. The ends lost 6 bases at V and 9 bases at J; junction bases unmatched: 12. The CDR3 is 17 amino acids. Germline CDR1 is LNHDA and CDR2 is SQIVND (reference sequence). Sequenced by immunoSEQ multiplex PCR; TCRdb stores in-frame clones only, minus some. The sample includes more than 95,000 clones, roughly 72% of them seen just once. The origin of this receptor is a man in his 60s with acute or convalescent COVID-19. The V call is TRBV19, the J call TRBJ1-6; 12 bases line up with TRBD1. Sequencing was performed on peripheral blood. This chain's CDR3 is CASSQKTGTGGGSPLHF. For the CDR3, the DNA is TGTGCCAGTAGCCAGAAAACCGGGACAGGGGGCGGTTCACCCCTCCACTTT.